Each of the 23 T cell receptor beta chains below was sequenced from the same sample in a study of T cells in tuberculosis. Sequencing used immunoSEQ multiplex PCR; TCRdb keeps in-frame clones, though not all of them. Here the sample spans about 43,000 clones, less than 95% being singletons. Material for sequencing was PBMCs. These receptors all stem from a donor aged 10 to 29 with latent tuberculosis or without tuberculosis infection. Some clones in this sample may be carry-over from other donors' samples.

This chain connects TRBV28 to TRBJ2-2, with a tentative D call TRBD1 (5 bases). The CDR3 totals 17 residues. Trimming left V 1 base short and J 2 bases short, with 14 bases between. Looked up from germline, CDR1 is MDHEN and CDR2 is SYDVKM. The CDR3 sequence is CASSLSPKDINTGELFF. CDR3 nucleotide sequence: TGTGCCAGCAGTTTATCCCCCAAGGACATAAACACCGGGGAGCTGTTTTTT.

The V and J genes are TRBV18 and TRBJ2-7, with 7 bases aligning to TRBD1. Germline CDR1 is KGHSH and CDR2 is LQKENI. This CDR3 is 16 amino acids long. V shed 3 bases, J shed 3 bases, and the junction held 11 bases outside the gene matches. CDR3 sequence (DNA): TGTGCCAGCTCACCCCCCCGAGGACAGGAATTCTACGAGCAGTACTTC. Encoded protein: CASSPPRGQEFYEQYF. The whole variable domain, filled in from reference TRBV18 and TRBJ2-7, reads NAGVMQNPRHLVRRRGQEARLRCSPMKGHSHVYWYRQLPEEGLKFMVYLQKENIIDESGMPKERFSAEFPKEGPSILRIQQVVRGDSAAYFCASSPPRGQEFYEQYFGPGTRLTVT.

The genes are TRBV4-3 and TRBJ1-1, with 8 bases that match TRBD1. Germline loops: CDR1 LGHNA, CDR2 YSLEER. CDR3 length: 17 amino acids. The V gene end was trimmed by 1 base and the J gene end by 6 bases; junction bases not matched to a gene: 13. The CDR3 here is CASSQATTGGYLSEAFF. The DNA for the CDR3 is TGCGCCAGCAGCCAAGCAACAACAGGGGGATATTTGTCTGAAGCTTTCTTT.

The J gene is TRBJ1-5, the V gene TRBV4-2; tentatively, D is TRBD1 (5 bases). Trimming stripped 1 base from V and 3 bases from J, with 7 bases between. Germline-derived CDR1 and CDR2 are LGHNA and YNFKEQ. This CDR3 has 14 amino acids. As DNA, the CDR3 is TGTGCCAGCAGCCAAGCGACAGCCAATCAGCCCCAGCATTTT. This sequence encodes CASSQATANQPQHF.

CDR3 sequence reads: CASSDVETEAFF. As DNA, the CDR3 is TGCGCCAGCAGTGACGTGGAGACTGAAGCTTTCTTT. This chain uses TRBV10-1 with TRBJ1-1; no definite D call. Trimming stripped 3 bases from V and 5 bases from J, with 7 bases between. CDR3 size: 12 residues. Germline CDR1 WNHNN, CDR2 SYGVQD (reference sequence).

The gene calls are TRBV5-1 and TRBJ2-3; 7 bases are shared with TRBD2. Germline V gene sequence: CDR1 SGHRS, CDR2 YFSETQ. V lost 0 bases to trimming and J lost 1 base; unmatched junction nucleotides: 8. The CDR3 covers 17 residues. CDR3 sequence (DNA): TGCGCCAGCAGCTTGGTCCGCGGGAGAGATCGCACAGATACGCAGTATTTT. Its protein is CASSLVRGRDRTDTQYF. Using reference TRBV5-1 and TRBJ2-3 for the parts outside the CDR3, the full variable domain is KAGVTQTPRYLIKTRGQQVTLSCSPISGHRSVSWYQQTPGQGLQFLFEYFSETQRNKGNFPGRFSGRQFSNSRSEMNVSTLELGDSALYLCASSLVRGRDRTDTQYFGPGTRLTVL.

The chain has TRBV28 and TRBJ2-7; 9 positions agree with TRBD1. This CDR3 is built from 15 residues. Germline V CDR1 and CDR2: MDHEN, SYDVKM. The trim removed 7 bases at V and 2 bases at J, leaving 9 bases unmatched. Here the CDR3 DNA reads TGTGCCAGCACCGCCGGGGACAGGGAAGCCTACGAGCAGTACTTC. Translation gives CASTAGDREAYEQYF.

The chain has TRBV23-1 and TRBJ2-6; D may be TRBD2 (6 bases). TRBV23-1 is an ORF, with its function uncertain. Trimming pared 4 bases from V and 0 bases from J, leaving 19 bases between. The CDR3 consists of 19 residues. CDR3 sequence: CASSRRELGVRSGANVLTF. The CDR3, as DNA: TGCGCCAGCAGTCGGAGGGAGTTGGGGGTCCGCTCTGGGGCCAACGTCCTGACTTTC.

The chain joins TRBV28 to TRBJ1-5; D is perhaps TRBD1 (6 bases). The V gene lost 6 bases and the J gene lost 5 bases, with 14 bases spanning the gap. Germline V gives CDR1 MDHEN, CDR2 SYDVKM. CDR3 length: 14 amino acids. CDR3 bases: TGTGCCAGCAGAAAAGGACAGCGATATCAGCCCCAGCATTTT. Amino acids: CASRKGQRYQPQHF.

CDR3 coding DNA: TGTGCCAGCTCACCGCGGTTTGATGAAGCTTTCTTT. This encodes CASSPRFDEAFF. This rearrangement joins TRBV18 to TRBJ1-1, with D unclear. Trimming took 3 bases from V and 7 from J, leaving 9 bases between them. This CDR3 is 12 amino acids long. The germline V gene has CDR1 KGHSH and CDR2 LQKENI. The variable domain in full, with the rest retrieved from reference TRBV18 and TRBJ1-1, is NAGVMQNPRHLVRRRGQEARLRCSPMKGHSHVYWYRQLPEEGLKFMVYLQKENIIDESGMPKERFSAEFPKEGPSILRIQQVVRGDSAAYFCASSPRFDEAFFGQGTRLTVV.

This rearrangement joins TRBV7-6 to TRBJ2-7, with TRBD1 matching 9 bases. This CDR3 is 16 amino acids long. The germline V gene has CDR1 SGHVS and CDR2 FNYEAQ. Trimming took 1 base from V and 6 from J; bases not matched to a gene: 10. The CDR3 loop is CASSLVVGTGFSEQYF. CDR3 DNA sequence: TGTGCCAGCAGCTTAGTGGTTGGGACAGGGTTTAGCGAGCAGTACTTC.

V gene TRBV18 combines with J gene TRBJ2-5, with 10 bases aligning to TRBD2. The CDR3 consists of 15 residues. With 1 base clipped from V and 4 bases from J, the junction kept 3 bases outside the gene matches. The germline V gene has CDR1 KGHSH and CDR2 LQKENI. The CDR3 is CASSPLAGGGETQYF. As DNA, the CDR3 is TGTGCCAGCTCACCACTAGCGGGAGGAGGAGAGACCCAGTACTTC. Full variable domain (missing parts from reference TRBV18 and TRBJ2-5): NAGVMQNPRHLVRRRGQEARLRCSPMKGHSHVYWYRQLPEEGLKFMVYLQKENIIDESGMPKERFSAEFPKEGPSILRIQQVVRGDSAAYFCASSPLAGGGETQYFGPGTRLLVL.

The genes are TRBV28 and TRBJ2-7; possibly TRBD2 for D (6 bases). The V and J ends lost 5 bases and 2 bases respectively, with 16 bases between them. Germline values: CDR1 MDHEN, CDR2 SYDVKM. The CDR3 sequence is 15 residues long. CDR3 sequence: CASSPGASEAYEQYF. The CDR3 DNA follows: TGTGCCAGCAGTCCGGGAGCTAGCGAGGCCTACGAGCAGTACTTC. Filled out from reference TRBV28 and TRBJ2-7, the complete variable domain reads DVKVTQSSRYLVKRTGEKVFLECVQDMDHENMFWYRQDPGLGLRLIYFSYDVKMKEKGDIPEGYSVSREKKERFSLILESASTNQTSMYLCASSPGASEAYEQYFGPGTRLTVT.

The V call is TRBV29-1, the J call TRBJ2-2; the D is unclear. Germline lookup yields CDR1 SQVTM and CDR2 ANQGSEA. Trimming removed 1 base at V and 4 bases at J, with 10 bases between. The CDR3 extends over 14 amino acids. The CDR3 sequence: CSVEGADTTGELFF. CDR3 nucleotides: TGCAGCGTTGAAGGGGCAGATACCACCGGGGAGCTGTTTTTT.

The CDR3 loop is CASTSGSMSTGELFF. As DNA, the CDR3 is TGTGCTTCGACTAGCGGGAGTATGAGCACCGGGGAGCTGTTTTTT. V gene TRBV28 combines with J gene TRBJ2-2; 12 bases are shared with TRBD2. The CDR3 has 15 residues. Germline CDR1 is MDHEN and CDR2 is SYDVKM.

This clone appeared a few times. The CDR3 region has the DNA TGTGCCAGTAGTATAGAGAGGCCAGGAGGCGTGGAGCAGTACTTC. Protein sequence: CASSIERPGGVEQYF. The chain joins TRBV19 to TRBJ2-7, with D possibly matching TRBD2 (5 bases). CDR1 and CDR2 (germline): LNHDA, SQIVND (reference sequence). V was trimmed by 0 bases and J by 7 bases, leaving 16 bases between them. This CDR3 has 15 amino acids.

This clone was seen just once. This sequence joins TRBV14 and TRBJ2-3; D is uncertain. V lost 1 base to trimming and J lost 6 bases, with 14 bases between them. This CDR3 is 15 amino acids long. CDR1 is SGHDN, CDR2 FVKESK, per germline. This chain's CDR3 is CASSQVSGSPDTQYF. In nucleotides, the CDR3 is TGTGCCAGCAGCCAAGTTTCTGGTAGTCCGGATACGCAGTATTTT.

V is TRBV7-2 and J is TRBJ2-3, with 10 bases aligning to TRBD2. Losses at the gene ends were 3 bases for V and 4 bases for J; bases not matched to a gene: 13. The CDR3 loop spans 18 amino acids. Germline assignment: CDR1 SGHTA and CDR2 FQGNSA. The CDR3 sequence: CASSLALAGVFGADTQYF. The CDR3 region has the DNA TGTGCCAGCAGCTTGGCGCTAGCGGGAGTTTTTGGCGCAGATACGCAGTATTTT.

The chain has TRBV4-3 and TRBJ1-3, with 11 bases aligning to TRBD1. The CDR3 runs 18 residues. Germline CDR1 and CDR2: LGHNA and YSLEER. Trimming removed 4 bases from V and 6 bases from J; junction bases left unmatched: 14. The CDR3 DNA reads TGCGCCAGCAGCCCCACTGTCTTCCGGACAGGGGGCGAAAACACCATATATTTT. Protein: CASSPTVFRTGGENTIYF.

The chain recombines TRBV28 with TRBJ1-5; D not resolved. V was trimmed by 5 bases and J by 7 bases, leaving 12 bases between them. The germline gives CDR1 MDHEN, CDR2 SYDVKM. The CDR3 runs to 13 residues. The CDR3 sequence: CASSPPGGQPQHF. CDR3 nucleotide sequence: TGTGCCAGCAGTCCCCCGGGAGGGCAGCCCCAGCATTTT.

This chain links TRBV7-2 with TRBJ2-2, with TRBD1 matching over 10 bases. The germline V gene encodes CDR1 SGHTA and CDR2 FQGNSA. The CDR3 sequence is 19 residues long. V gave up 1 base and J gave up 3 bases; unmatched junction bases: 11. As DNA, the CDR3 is TGTGCCAGCAGCTTAGAGGGGCCAGACAGGGGGCAGTACACCGGGGAGCTGTTTTTT. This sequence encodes CASSLEGPDRGQYTGELFF.

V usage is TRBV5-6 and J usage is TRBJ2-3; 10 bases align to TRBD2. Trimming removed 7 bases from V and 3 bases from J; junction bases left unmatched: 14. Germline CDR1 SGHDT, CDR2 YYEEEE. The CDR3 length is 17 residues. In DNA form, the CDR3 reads TGTGCCAGCGCCGGGGGGATAACTAGCGGGGTTACAGATACGCAGTATTTT. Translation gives CASAGGITSGVTDTQYF.

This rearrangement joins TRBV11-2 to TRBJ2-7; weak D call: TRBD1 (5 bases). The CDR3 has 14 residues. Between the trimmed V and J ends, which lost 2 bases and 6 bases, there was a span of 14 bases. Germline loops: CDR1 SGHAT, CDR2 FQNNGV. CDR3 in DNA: TGTGCCAGCAGCTTAAGGCAGGGTCGCGGCGAGCAGTACTTC. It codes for CASSLRQGRGEQYF.